This is a list of T cell receptor beta chains from one sample in a study of cytomegalovirus exposure and HLA in healthy donors. Sequencing was performed with immunoSEQ multiplex PCR; in TCRdb, only in-frame clones are kept and a portion is missing. The table lists 110,000 or so clones, about four fifths of them singletons. The specimen was PBMCs. The receptors derive from a young woman in good health and CMV-seronegative. Both conserved end residues are part of each CDR3. The D gene is left open where the match is weak. Only some rows state a clone size, as once, few, many or a class for expanded clones.

d_call	j_call	v_call	clone_size	cdr3_aa	cdr3_nt
-	TRBJ1-2	TRBV25-1	-	CASSELGEDYGYTF	TGTGCCAGCAGTGAACTCGGGGAGGACTATGGCTACACCTTC
-	TRBJ2-5	TRBV2	-	CASMPTSQETQYF	TGTGCCAGCATGCCGACTAGTCAGGAGACCCAGTACTTC
-	TRBJ1-1	TRBV7-6	-	CASSLELSGEAFF	TGTGCCAGCAGCTTAGAGTTGAGCGGTGAAGCTTTCTTT
-	TRBJ2-4	TRBV6-4	-	CASSDGPSNIQYF	TGTGCCAGCAGTGACGGGCCTTCTAACATTCAGTACTTC
-	TRBJ2-2	TRBV5-1	-	CASSLWDSGIGELFF	TGCGCCAGCAGCTTGTGGGATAGCGGTATCGGGGAGCTGTTTTTT
TRBD1	TRBJ1-5	TRBV5-8	-	CASNLQGTQPQHF	TGTGCCAGCAACCTACAGGGGACTCAGCCCCAGCATTTT
TRBD1	TRBJ1-4	TRBV20-1	-	CSAGRGRELFF	TGCAGTGCTGGCAGGGGGCGCGAACTGTTTTTT
-	TRBJ1-1	TRBV11-3	-	CASSQTIVNTEAFF	TGTGCCAGCAGCCAAACAATCGTGAACACTGAAGCTTTCTTT
TRBD1	TRBJ2-1	TRBV19	-	CASSMGTGGEQFF	TGTGCCAGTAGTATGGGAACAGGGGGTGAGCAGTTCTTC
-	TRBJ1-1	TRBV5-5	-	CASSLGQANTEAFF	TGTGCCAGCAGCTTGGGCCAGGCGAACACTGAAGCTTTCTTT
TRBD1	TRBJ1-3	TRBV7-2	-	CASSLMGQGGNTIYF	TGTGCCAGCAGCTTAATGGGACAGGGAGGAAACACCATATATTTT
TRBD2	TRBJ2-1	TRBV2	-	CASSPIRSGRARNEQFF	TGTGCCAGCAGTCCGATAAGGAGCGGGAGGGCCCGCAATGAGCAGTTCTTC
-	TRBJ2-3	TRBV29-1	-	CSVDMARDTQYF	TGCAGCGTTGATATGGCCCGAGATACGCAGTATTTT
TRBD2	TRBJ2-7	TRBV6-6	once	CASSGGLGTLEQYF	TGTGCCAGCAGTGGGGGACTAGGAACACTCGAGCAGTACTTC
-	TRBJ1-5	TRBV6-1	once	CASSDFGAFNQPQHF	TGTGCCAGCAGTGATTTTGGAGCATTCAATCAGCCCCAGCATTTT
TRBD1	TRBJ1-1	TRBV4-2	-	CASSPGQVNTEAFF	TGTGCCAGCAGCCCAGGACAGGTTAACACTGAAGCTTTCTTT
TRBD2	TRBJ2-1	TRBV4-2	-	CASSQVKRLAEYNEQFF	TGTGCCAGCAGCCAAGTTAAACGACTAGCGGAATACAATGAGCAGTTCTTC
TRBD1	TRBJ2-3	TRBV11-2	-	CASSLLFQGADTQYF	TGTGCCAGCAGCTTATTATTCCAGGGGGCAGATACGCAGTATTTT
-	TRBJ2-1	TRBV29-1	-	CSVENGIRDNEQFF	TGCAGCGTTGAAAACGGGATAAGGGACAATGAGCAGTTCTTC
TRBD2	TRBJ2-7	TRBV28	-	CASSLATSGSYEQYF	TGTGCCAGCAGTTTAGCGACTAGCGGGAGCTACGAGCAGTACTTC
-	TRBJ2-7	TRBV7-9	-	CASSGTGYEQYF	TGTGCCAGCAGCGGAACAGGTTACGAGCAGTACTTC
TRBD1	TRBJ1-2	TRBV7-2	-	CASNEGQHYGYTF	TGTGCCAGCAATGAGGGACAGCACTATGGCTACACCTTC
TRBD1	TRBJ2-4	TRBV5-1	-	CASSLGRDSQKGAKNIQYF	TGCGCCAGCAGCTTGGGACGGGACAGCCAAAAAGGAGCCAAAAACATTCAGTACTTC
-	TRBJ1-3	TRBV7-9	few	CASTGSSGNTIYF	TGTGCCAGCACCGGGTCCTCTGGAAACACCATATATTTT
-	TRBJ2-5	TRBV15	-	CATSRPNSQETQYF	TGTGCCACCAGCAGACCTAACTCCCAAGAGACCCAGTACTTC
TRBD1	TRBJ2-3	TRBV19	-	CATRTGPRTDTQYF	TGTGCCACCCGGACAGGGCCCCGGACAGATACGCAGTATTTT
TRBD2	TRBJ2-2	TRBV7-7	-	CASSLEASGRALGGELFF	TGTGCTAGCAGCTTAGAAGCTAGCGGGAGGGCCCTCGGCGGGGAGCTGTTTTTT
-	TRBJ1-1	TRBV30	-	CAWSVPGMTEAFF	TGTGCCTGGAGTGTACCGGGGATGACTGAAGCTTTCTTT
TRBD1	TRBJ1-5	TRBV29-1	-	CSAQGASNQPQHF	TGCAGCGCCCAGGGGGCTAGCAATCAGCCCCAGCATTTT
TRBD2	TRBJ2-1	TRBV14	-	CASSPSTSGSNNEQFF	TGTGCCAGCAGCCCTTCGACTAGCGGGAGTAACAATGAGCAGTTCTTC
TRBD1	TRBJ1-1	TRBV5-4	-	CASSAQGARVTEAFF	TGTGCCAGCAGCGCGCAGGGGGCGAGGGTTACTGAAGCTTTCTTT
TRBD2	TRBJ2-3	TRBV28	few	CASSFGLAESTDTQYF	TGTGCCAGCAGCTTCGGACTAGCGGAGAGCACAGATACGCAGTATTTT
TRBD1	TRBJ1-1	TRBV28	-	CASSSTGGLNTEDFF	TGTGCCAGCAGCAGTACAGGGGGCTTGAACACTGAAGATTTCTTT
-	TRBJ1-3	TRBV6-5	few	CASSYSTSRSGNTIYF	TGTGCCAGCAGTTACTCGACTTCCCGCTCTGGAAACACCATATATTTT
-	TRBJ1-5	TRBV6-1	-	CASSEGLLRGNQPQHF	TGTGCCAGCAGTGAAGGGTTACTCCGCGGCAATCAGCCCCAGCATTTT
-	TRBJ1-2	TRBV5-1	-	CASSLAEPANYGYTF	TGCGCCAGCAGCTTGGCGGAGCCAGCTAACTATGGCTACACCTTC
TRBD1	TRBJ1-3	TRBV6-1	-	CASSGTASGNTIYF	TGTGCCAGCAGCGGGACAGCCTCTGGAAACACCATATATTTT
TRBD1	TRBJ1-5	TRBV7-2	once	CASRRTGDQPQHF	TGTGCCAGCAGGAGGACAGGGGATCAGCCCCAGCATTTT
TRBD2	TRBJ2-2	TRBV4-2	-	CASSPEPASGGPGSRSGELFF	TGTGCCAGCAGCCCCGAGCCGGCTAGCGGGGGACCTGGTTCTCGGTCCGGGGAGCTGTTTTTT
-	TRBJ2-5	TRBV18	-	CASSPLPREEETQYF	TGTGCCAGCTCACCACTTCCCAGGGAGGAAGAGACCCAGTACTTC
TRBD2	TRBJ2-1	TRBV5-4	-	CASSLELAGDNEQFF	TGTGCCAGCAGCTTGGAGCTAGCGGGAGACAATGAGCAGTTCTTC
-	TRBJ2-7	TRBV6-1	few	CASSEGEMGDLGLYEQYF	TGTGCCAGCAGTGAAGGGGAAATGGGAGACCTGGGCCTCTACGAGCAGTACTTC
-	TRBJ1-1	TRBV6-6	few	CASSYLDSRNTEAFF	TGTGCCAGCAGTTACCTGGACAGCCGGAACACTGAAGCTTTCTTT
-	TRBJ1-4	TRBV29-1	-	CSVVTAQGPEEGLFF	TGCAGCGTTGTAACGGCGCAGGGTCCGGAAGAAGGGCTGTTTTTT
-	TRBJ1-2	TRBV7-9	-	CASSFLQYGYTF	TGTGCCAGCAGCTTTCTCCAGTATGGCTACACCTTC
-	TRBJ2-1	TRBV2	few	CASSVASSYNEQFF	TGTGCCAGCAGTGTAGCGAGCTCCTACAATGAGCAGTTCTTC
-	TRBJ2-1	TRBV11-3	-	CASSFTVDDEQFF	TGTGCCAGCAGCTTTACAGTGGATGATGAGCAGTTCTTC
TRBD1	TRBJ1-1	TRBV30	-	CAWSGTGYTEAFF	TGTGCCTGGAGTGGGACAGGGTACACTGAAGCTTTCTTT
-	TRBJ1-3	TRBV6-1	-	CASGPGDTIYF	TGTGCCAGCGGCCCCGGGGACACCATATATTTT
TRBD2	TRBJ2-3	TRBV7-9	-	CASSPRTSGRKDTQYF	TGTGCCAGCAGCCCCCGGACTAGCGGGAGAAAAGATACGCAGTATTTT
-	TRBJ1-6	TRBV28	-	CASSLQGPRRAPLHF	TGTGCCAGCAGTTTGCAGGGGCCGAGGCGGGCACCCCTCCACTTT
TRBD1	TRBJ2-7	TRBV7-2	-	CASSLGTGFYEQYF	TGTGCCAGCAGCTTAGGGACAGGTTTCTACGAGCAGTACTTC